Detailed here is one T cell receptor (beta chain). Its specificity is unknown. PCR was performed using 60 Vbeta and 13 Jbeta primers. The data were produced by immunoSEQ multiplex PCR, yet TCRdb's version contains in-frame clones alone and is incomplete. The profile shows 150,000 to 200,000 clones, about four fifths of them singletons. This sample was taken from a study of cytomegalovirus exposure and HLA in healthy donors. Overall study results and limits: Rarity characterized most TCR sequences, yet some public TCRs appeared in many donors. A missense variant in DCLRE1C was later tied to TCR beta V- and J-gene trimming.

The CDR3 sequence is 12 residues long. Germline trimming cut 6 bases from V and 6 bases from J; bases unmatched to any gene: 2. Germline V gene lookup returns CDR1 SNHLY and CDR2 FYNNEI. Sequencing used PBMCs. The chain joins TRBV2 to TRBJ1-5; 7 nucleotides align to TRBD1. The receptor was isolated from a man aged 25-45 years in good health and CMV-seropositive. CDR3 sequence reads: CASRTGSQPQHF. The CDR3 DNA follows: TGTGCCAGCAGGACAGGGAGTCAGCCCCAGCATTTT.